The present T cell receptor beta chain was sequenced within a study of shared clonotypes between healthy human individuals (dated by TCRdb to the early 2020s). For context, the study as a whole: A few men and a couple of women, aged 18 to 49 years, made up the cohort. For each donor, three plates each were used for CD4 naive and CD4 memory, two plates were used for CD8 naive, and one plate was used for CD8 memory. To estimate repertoire size and how much clonotypes are shared between individuals, the study performed deep sequencing of blood TCR repertoires from a handful of healthy adults. Libraries were prepared and TCR repertoires were sequenced by different laboratories using diverse techniques, in order to increase sequencing depth and limit assay-specific biases. Between about 0.8 and 9.5 billion PBMCs per donor were obtained by leukapheresis.

Note on this clone: Its binding antigen is unknown. The record has no base qualities; no much larger clone is one base away.

What the authors observed across the whole study: Sampling was restricted to blood, and TCR repertoires in tissue are likely to differ from TCR repertoires in blood. Clonotypes shared by all four sorted-subset donors showed higher generation probabilities than non-shared clonotypes. About 5% of naive CD4, around 3.5% of naive CD8, roughly 2.4% of memory CD4, and approximately 0.39% of memory CD8 clonotypes were shared across a few donors. Because the study included only a small number of donors, the genetic and exposure-history diversity represented was limited. Rarefaction of sorted-subset datasets indicated incomplete sequencing despite the large sequencing depth. Based on pairwise subsampling, the degree of clonotype sharing among donors was expected to be affected by sequencing depth. Estimated clonotype richness was generally larger for naive than for memory subsets.

Healthy HIV-negative adults with no recently reported acute infections or vaccinations were included as donors. Every donor was a Caucasian adult residing in Nashville, Tennessee, USA. CD4+ T cells were enriched by magnetic negative selection; naive cells were then positively selected on CD45RA, and the negative fraction formed the memory subset. Blood was collected by leukapheresis, and PBMCs were isolated by Ficoll-Histopaque density gradient centrifugation and then cryopreserved in liquid nitrogen vapor phase. Analytical flow cytometry was used to check the purity and quantity of each magnetically sorted T cell population. Genomic DNA was isolated from each sorted fraction and quantified by UV absorbance on a Nanodrop 2000c. From the cysteine up to the phenylalanine, the CDR3 has a length of 16 residues. Only the CDR3 portion is preserved as DNA: 48 bases, with reading frame beginning at the first base. From a lookup of the germline V gene, CDR1 and CDR2 are SGHVS and FQNEAQ. At the junction V is shortened by 5 bases and J by 2 bases, with 16 bases in between.

Using the deep immunoSEQ assay, multiplex PCR amplified TCR CDR3 regions from genomic DNA. Genomic DNA extracted from each cell subset was distributed evenly over all wells of several immunoSEQ 96-well plates, and each plate served as one replicate. Each replicate PCR for sorted subsets received about 180 ng genomic DNA, equal to roughly 29,000 T cell genomes. The purified libraries were quantified using a Qubit 3.0 fluorometer, sized with a Bioanalyzer 2100, and then quantified again using the KAPA Library Quantification kit. Each immunoSEQ 96-well plate was sequenced on its own single-read 150-cycle Illumina NextSeq 550 flow cell. The study's own analysis went as follows. Because only junctional sequences without quality scores were contained in the immunoSEQ output, filtering matching that applied to full-length reads could not be performed. Sequences were annotated with PyIR, a Python wrapper for IgBLAST v1.9, and V/J genes and CDR3 were assigned using IMGT germline references. Reads were filtered out if the reads had weak V/J assignments (E-value above 1e-6), no CDR3, stop codons, out-of-frame junctions, or ambiguous translated residues. A V3J clonotype was defined by an identical inferred V gene, J gene, and CDR3 amino acid sequence. Percentage overlap between repertoires was computed as shared unique clonotypes divided by the size of the smaller repertoire. RTK rarefaction, the Chao1 estimator, and Recon v2.1 estimates of unobserved clonotypes were used to assess repertoire richness. Generation probabilities for all TCRbeta clonotypes obtained by the gDNA method from a handful of donors were computed using OLGA. In TCRdb, the immuneACCESS table is reduced to in-frame sequences with V and J assigned. These tables do not hold every clone; where another copy was compared, an unresolved V gene accounts for under half, and the others remain unexplained. The V and J calls and the clone size are those of that table, but D and trimming were determined from the DNA. The sample data list some 2,400,000 clones, and roughly 95% of these were observed just once. The ten largest clones represent approximately 0.13% of the sample.

The chain is assembled from TRBV7-8 and TRBJ1-5, with TRBD1 perhaps the D gene, on 6 matching bases. The sequencing input was naive CD4+ T cells sorted from blood. In light of the paper, this sample's cell subset or site label describes: CD45RA+ positively selected. This clonotype was sampled from a man between 18 and 35 years old in good health. The nucleotide sequence reads as follows: TGTGCCAGCAGCGTCCGGGACAAATTTGGCAATCAGCCCCAGCATTTT. It codes for CASSVRDKFGNQPQHF. The CDR3, completed at both ends by the reference TRBV7-8 and TRBJ1-5 genes, gives the full variable domain GAGVSQSPRYKVAKRGQDVALRCDPISGHVSLFWYQQALGQGPEFLTYFQNEAQLDKSGLPSDRFFAERPEGSVSTLKIQRTQQEDSAVYLCASSVRDKFGNQPQHFGDGTRLSIL.